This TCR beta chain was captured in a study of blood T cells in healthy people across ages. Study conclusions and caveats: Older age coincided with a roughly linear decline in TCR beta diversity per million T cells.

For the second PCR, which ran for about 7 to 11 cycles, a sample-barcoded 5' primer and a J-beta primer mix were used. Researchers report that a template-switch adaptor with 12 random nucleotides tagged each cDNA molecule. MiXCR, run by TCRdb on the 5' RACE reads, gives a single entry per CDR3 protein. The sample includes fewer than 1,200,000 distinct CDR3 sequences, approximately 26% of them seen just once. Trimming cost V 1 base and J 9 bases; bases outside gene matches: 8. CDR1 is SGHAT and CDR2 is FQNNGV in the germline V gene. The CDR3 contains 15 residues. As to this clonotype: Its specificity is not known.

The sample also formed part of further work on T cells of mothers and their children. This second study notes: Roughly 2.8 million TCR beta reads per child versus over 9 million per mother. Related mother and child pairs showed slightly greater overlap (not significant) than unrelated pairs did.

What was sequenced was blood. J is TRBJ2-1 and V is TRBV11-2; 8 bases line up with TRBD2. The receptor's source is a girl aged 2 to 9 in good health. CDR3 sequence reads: CASSLAGGLAVEQFF. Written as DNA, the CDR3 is TGTGCCAGCAGCTTAGCGGGGGGGCTAGCGGTTGAGCAGTTCTTC.